The entry that follows covers one TCR beta chain sequence. Antigen unknown. The sample comes from a study of identical twins. Study findings and constraints: Twins' excess sharing was less marked for out-of-frame beta sequences.

The CDR3 sequence is 17 residues long. The germline V gene has CDR1 DFQATT and CDR2 SNEGSKA (reference sequence). TCRdb re-called the 5' RACE reads through MiXCR, storing one row per CDR3 protein. Among roughly 1.6 million distinct CDR3 sequences listed, around a third were seen once. Sequenced input: cord blood. V is TRBV20-1 and J is TRBJ2-4, with 14 nucleotides matching TRBD2. Near its end, the DNA agrees better with TRBJ2-7, so the J call may be wrong. The TCR comes from a newborn girl in good health. CDR3 loop: CSARARTSGGLRYEQYF. CDR3 in DNA: TGCAGTGCTAGAGCCCGGACTAGCGGGGGGCTAAGATACGAGCAGTACTTC.